This T cell receptor (beta chain) was profiled in a study of T cell responses to AZD1222 COVID-19 vaccine. Whole-study results and caveats: Two AZD1222 doses significantly raised spike-specific TCR breadth and depth over controls. Repertoires were obtained solely post-peak T cell response.

The trim removed 5 bases at V and 7 bases at J, leaving 9 bases unmatched. The CDR3 is made up of 14 amino acids. CDR1 and CDR2 from the germline V gene are MNHEY and SVGEGT. Profiled with immunoSEQ multiplex PCR; TCRdb holds only in-frame clones, not every one. The table shows 250,000 to 300,000 clones, with about 94% occurring only once. Details on this clone: Its specificity is unknown.

The origin of this receptor is an adult who received the AZD1222 COVID-19 vaccine. The genes are TRBV6-2 or TRBV6-3 and TRBJ2-7; TRBD1 matches 9 bases. The sample was peripheral blood, taken 28 days after the second AZD1222 dose. CDR3 in amino acids: CASSHGQGLAEQYF. CDR3 bases: TGTGCCAGCAGTCACGGACAGGGGCTAGCGGAGCAGTACTTC.